This T cell receptor beta chain came from a study of graft-versus-host responses after intestinal transplantation. Study outcomes and limitations: Analysis identified GvH clones in recipient marrow, with some appearing first in ileum or blood. Early post-transplant HvG declines showed an association with peak circulating GvH clone levels. Graft-donor T cell macrochimerism coincided with high graft-versus-host to host-versus-graft clonal ratios in allografts.

The J segment lost 1 base and the V segment lost 2 bases, leaving 1 base of the junction unmatched. The CDR3 is 14 amino acids. Per germline, CDR1 SGHNT and CDR2 YYREEE (reference sequence). Sequencing used immunoSEQ multiplex PCR; TCRdb keeps in-frame clones, though not all of them. This sample carries roughly 92,000 clones, around 90% of them seen once, and the ten largest clones take 0.11%. In regard to this clone: Its target is not known. In the same sample, other DNA sequences code for this CDR3.

V gene TRBV5-4 combines with J gene TRBJ1-1, with 8 bases lining up with TRBD1. This clonotype was sampled from a human donor who received an intestinal transplant. The sample consisted of unstimulated CD4+ T cells sorted from spleen or lymph node cells, taken before intestinal transplant. CDR3 loop: CASSLTGGNTEAFF. CDR3 nucleotides: TGTGCCAGCAGCTTAACAGGGGGGAACACTGAAGCTTTCTTT.